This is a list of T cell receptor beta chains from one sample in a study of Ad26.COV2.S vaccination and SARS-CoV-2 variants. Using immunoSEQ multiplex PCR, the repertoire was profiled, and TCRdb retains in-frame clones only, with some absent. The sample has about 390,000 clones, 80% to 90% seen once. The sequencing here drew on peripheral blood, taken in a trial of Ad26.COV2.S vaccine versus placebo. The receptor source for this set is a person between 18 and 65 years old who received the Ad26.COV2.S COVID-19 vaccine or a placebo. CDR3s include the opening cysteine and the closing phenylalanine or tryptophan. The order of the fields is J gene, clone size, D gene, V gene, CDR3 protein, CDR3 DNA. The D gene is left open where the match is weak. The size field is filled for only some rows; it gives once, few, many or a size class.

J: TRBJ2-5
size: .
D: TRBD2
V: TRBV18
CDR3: CASSPWEAGKGETQYF
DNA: TGTGCCAGCTCACCATGGGAAGCGGGGAAAGGGGAGACCCAGTACTTC

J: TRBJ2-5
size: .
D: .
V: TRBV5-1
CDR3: CASRTMEGGETQYF
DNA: TGCGCCAGCAGGACGATGGAAGGAGGAGAGACCCAGTACTTC

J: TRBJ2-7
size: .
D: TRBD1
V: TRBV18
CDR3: CASSPGGTGASYEQYF
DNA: TGTGCCAGCTCCCCGGGGGGGACAGGGGCTTCCTACGAGCAGTACTTC

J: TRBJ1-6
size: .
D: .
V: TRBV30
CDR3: CAWSVLRGTSYNSPLHF
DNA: TGTGCCTGGAGTGTATTACGGGGGACCTCCTATAATTCACCCCTCCACTTT

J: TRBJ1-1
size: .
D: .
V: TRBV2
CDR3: CASRAGTALNTEAFF
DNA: TGTGCCAGCAGGGCCGGGACGGCTCTGAACACTGAAGCTTTCTTT

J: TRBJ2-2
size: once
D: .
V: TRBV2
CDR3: CASSEVRLRTGELFF
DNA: TGTGCCAGCAGTGAGGTACGGCTTCGGACCGGGGAGCTGTTTTTT

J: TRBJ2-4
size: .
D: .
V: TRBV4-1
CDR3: CASSQIYRVSAKNIQYF
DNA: TGCGCCAGCAGCCAGATATACAGGGTTTCGGCCAAAAACATTCAGTACTTC

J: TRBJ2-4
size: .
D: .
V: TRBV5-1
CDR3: CASRRSLDLEGFNIQYF
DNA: TGCGCCAGCAGGCGGAGCCTGGATCTGGAGGGCTTTAACATTCAGTACTTC

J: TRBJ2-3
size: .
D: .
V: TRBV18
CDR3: CASSRGEADTQYF
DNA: TGTGCCAGCTCAAGAGGGGAGGCAGATACGCAGTATTTT

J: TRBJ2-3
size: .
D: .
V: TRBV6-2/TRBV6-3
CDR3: CASSSLARTPTDTQYF
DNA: TGTGCCAGCAGTTCCCTAGCTCGAACCCCCACAGATACGCAGTATTTT

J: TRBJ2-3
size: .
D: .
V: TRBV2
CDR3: CASSGSPLALTDTQYF
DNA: TGTGCCAGCAGTGGTTCCCCACTAGCCCTCACAGATACGCAGTATTTT

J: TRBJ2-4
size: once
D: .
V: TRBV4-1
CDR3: CASSQDFSAENIQYF
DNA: TGCGCCAGCAGCCAAGATTTTAGCGCGGAGAACATTCAGTACTTC

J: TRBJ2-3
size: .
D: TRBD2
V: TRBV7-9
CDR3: CASSLSGLAGGQADTQYF
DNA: TGTGCCAGCAGCTTAAGCGGACTAGCGGGGGGGCAGGCAGATACGCAGTATTTT

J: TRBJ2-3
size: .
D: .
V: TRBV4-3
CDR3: CASSQQLTRPSTDTQYF
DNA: TGCGCCAGCAGCCAACAACTGACTAGACCTAGCACAGATACGCAGTATTTT

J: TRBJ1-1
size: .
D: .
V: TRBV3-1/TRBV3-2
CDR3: CASSQTEPLNTEAFF
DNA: TGTGCCAGCAGCCAAACAGAACCTTTGAACACTGAAGCTTTCTTT

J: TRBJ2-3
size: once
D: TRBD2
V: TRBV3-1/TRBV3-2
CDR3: CASSQRSGGANTQYF
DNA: TGTGCCAGCAGCCAACGAAGCGGGGGGGCAAATACGCAGTATTTT

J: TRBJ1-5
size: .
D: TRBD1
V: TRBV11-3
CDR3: CTSKIDRADYSNQPQHF
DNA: TGTACCAGTAAAATCGACAGGGCCGACTATAGCAATCAGCCCCAGCATTTT

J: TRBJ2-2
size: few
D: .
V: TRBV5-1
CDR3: CASARERATNTGELFF
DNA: TGCGCCAGCGCCCGTGAGAGAGCTACGAACACCGGGGAGCTGTTTTTT

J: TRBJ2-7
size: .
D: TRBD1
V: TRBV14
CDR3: CASSQGTGPFYEQYF
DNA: TGTGCCAGCAGCCAAGGGACAGGCCCCTTCTACGAGCAGTACTTC

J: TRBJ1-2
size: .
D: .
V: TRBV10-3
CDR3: CAISGSRENYGYTF
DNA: TGTGCCATCAGTGGCTCCAGGGAAAACTATGGCTACACCTTC

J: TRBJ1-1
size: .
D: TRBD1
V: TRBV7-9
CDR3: CASSFAGTGGPNTEAFF
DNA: TGTGCCAGCAGCTTCGCCGGGACAGGGGGACCGAACACTGAAGCTTTCTTT

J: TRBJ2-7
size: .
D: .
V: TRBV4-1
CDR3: CASSHHLQGFEQYF
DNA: TGCGCCAGCAGCCATCACCTCCAGGGTTTTGAGCAGTACTTC

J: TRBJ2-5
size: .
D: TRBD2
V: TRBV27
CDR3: CASSFGGIPGETQYF
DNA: TGTGCCAGCAGTTTCGGGGGGATCCCCGGGGAGACCCAGTACTTC

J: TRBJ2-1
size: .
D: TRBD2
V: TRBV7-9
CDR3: CASSSVAGGLPGEQFF
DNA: TGTGCCAGCAGCTCCGTAGCGGGGGGCCTGCCGGGGGAGCAGTTCTTC

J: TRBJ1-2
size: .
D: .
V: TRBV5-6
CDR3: CASSLDPGAYGYTF
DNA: TGTGCCAGCAGCTTGGATCCGGGGGCGTATGGCTACACCTTC

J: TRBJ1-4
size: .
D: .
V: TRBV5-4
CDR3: CASSTTEENEKLFF
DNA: TGTGCCAGCAGCACCACAGAAGAGAATGAAAAACTGTTTTTT

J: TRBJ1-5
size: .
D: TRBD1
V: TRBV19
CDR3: CASSLGQEQNQPQHF
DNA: TGTGCCAGTAGCCTCGGACAGGAACAAAATCAGCCCCAGCATTTT

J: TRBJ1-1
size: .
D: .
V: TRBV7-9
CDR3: CASSLGFVDTEAFF
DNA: TGTGCCAGCAGCTTGGGCTTTGTAGACACTGAAGCTTTCTTT

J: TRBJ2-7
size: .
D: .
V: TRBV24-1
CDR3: CATSDAGASQPGEQYF
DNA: TGTGCCACCAGTGATGCGGGTGCTAGTCAGCCGGGCGAGCAGTACTTC

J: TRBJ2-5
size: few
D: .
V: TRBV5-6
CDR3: CASSPGHWKTQYF
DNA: TGTGCCAGCAGCCCGGGACATTGGAAGACCCAGTACTTC

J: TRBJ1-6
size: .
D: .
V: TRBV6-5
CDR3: CASRAGSNSPLHF
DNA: TGTGCCAGCAGAGCGGGATCCAATTCACCCCTCCACTTT

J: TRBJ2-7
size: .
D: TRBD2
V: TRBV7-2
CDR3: CASSASGGASYEQYF
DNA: TGTGCCAGCAGCGCTAGCGGGGGGGCCTCCTACGAGCAGTACTTC

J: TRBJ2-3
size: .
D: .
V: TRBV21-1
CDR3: CASSKERVEGGSTDTQYF
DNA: TGTGCCAGCAGCAAAGAGAGGGTTGAGGGGGGGAGCACAGATACGCAGTATTTT

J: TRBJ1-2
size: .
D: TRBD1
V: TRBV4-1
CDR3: CASSQQYNKEQGEGTF
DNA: TGCGCCAGCAGCCAACAATATAACAAAGAACAGGGGGAAGGCACCTTC

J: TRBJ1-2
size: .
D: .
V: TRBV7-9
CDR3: CASSPLDGNYGYTF
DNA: TGTGCCAGCAGCCCCCTGGACGGTAACTATGGCTACACCTTC

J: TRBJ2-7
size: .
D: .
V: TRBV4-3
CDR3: CASSQDLSYEQYF
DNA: TGCGCCAGCAGCCAAGATCTCTCCTACGAGCAGTACTTC

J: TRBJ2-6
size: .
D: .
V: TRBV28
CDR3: CATQRSGANVLTF
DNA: TGTGCCACACAGCGCTCTGGGGCCAACGTCCTGACTTTC

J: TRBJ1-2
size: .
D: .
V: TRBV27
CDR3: CASSLKDRGFHGYTF
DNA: TGTGCCAGCAGTTTAAAGGACCGGGGATTCCATGGCTACACCTTC

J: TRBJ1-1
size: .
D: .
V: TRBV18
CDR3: CASSQLHGNTEAFF
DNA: TGTGCCAGCTCTCAACTTCATGGGAACACTGAAGCTTTCTTT

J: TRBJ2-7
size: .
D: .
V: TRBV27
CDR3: CASNGGGSYEQYF
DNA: TGTGCCAGCAATGGCGGAGGCTCCTACGAGCAGTACTTC

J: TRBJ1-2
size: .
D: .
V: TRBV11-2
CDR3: CASSLEGLDGYTF
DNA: TGTGCCAGCAGCTTAGAAGGGTTGGATGGCTACACCTTC

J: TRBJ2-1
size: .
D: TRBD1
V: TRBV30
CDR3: CAWSPGTGVDEQFF
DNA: TGTGCCTGGAGTCCCGGGACAGGGGTGGATGAGCAGTTCTTC

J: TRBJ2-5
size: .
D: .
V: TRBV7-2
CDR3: CASSLARAQETQYF
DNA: TGTGCCAGCAGCTTAGCGAGGGCCCAAGAGACCCAGTACTTC

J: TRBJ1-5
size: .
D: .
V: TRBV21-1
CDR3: CASRLTGGGNQPQHF
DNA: TGTGCCAGCAGATTGACAGGGGGAGGAAATCAGCCCCAGCATTTT

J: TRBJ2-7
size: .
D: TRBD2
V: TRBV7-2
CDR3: CASSLVASGGYEQYF
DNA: TGTGCCAGCAGCTTAGTGGCTAGCGGGGGTTACGAGCAGTACTTC

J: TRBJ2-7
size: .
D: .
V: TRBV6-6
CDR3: CASGRGSLSYEQYF
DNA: TGTGCCAGCGGTAGAGGCAGCTTATCCTACGAGCAGTACTTC

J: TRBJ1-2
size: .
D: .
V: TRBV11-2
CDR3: CASSPDINYGYTF
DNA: TGTGCCAGCAGCCCCGACATTAACTATGGCTACACCTTC

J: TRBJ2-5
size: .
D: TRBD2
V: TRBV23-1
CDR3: CASSQWTGGRSKETQYF
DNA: TGCGCCAGCAGTCAATGGACGGGGGGAAGATCAAAAGAGACCCAGTACTTC

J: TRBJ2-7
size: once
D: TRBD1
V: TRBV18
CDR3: CASSLTGGSYEQYF
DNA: TGTGCCAGCTCACTAACAGGGGGCTCCTACGAGCAGTACTTC

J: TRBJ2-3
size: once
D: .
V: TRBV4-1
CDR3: CASSGLPGVWTDTQYF
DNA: TGCGCCAGCAGCGGACTGCCGGGGGTTTGGACAGATACGCAGTATTTT

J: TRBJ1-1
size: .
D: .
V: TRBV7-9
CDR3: CASSQGGVEAFF
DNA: TGTGCCAGCAGCCAAGGGGGGGTCGAAGCTTTCTTT

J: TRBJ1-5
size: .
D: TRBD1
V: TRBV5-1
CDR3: CASSLGTGEAQHF
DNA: TGCGCCAGCAGCTTGGGGACAGGGGAAGCCCAGCATTTT

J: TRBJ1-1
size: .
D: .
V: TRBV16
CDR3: CASSPTGQKNAFF
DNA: TGTGCCAGCAGCCCGACAGGACAAAAGAACGCTTTCTTT

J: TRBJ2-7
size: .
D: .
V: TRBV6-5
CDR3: CAIRGLYEQYF
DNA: TGTGCCATCCGCGGGCTCTACGAGCAGTACTTC

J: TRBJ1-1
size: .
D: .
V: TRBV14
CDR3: CASSQTGTAFF
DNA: TGTGCCAGCAGCCAAACAGGAACCGCTTTCTTT

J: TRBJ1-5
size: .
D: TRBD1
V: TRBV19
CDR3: CASKSGTGESQPQHF
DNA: TGTGCCTCAAAATCCGGGACAGGGGAGAGTCAGCCCCAGCATTTT

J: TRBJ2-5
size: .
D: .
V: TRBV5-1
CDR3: CASSLVGPGETQYF
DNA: TGCGCCAGCAGCTTGGTGGGGCCGGGGGAGACCCAGTACTTC

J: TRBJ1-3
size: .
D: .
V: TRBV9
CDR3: CASSKDGTLEGTIYF
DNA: TGTGCCAGCAGCAAGGACGGTACTCTGGAAGGCACCATATATTTT